This T cell receptor (beta chain) was sequenced in a study of neurological immune-mediated disorders. 5'RACE with 10-nucleotide random UMIs produced the cDNA. MiXCR, run by TCRdb on the 5' RACE reads, gives a single entry per CDR3 protein. The sample carries tens of thousands of distinct CDR3 sequences, approximately 17% recorded once. The unsorted libraries originated from 2 million PBMCs kept at -80 C. The germline V gene has CDR1 SGHNT and CDR2 YYREEE (reference sequence). The CDR3 sequence is 13 residues long. V was pared by 4 bases and J by 1 base, with 8 bases between. This clonotype has a count of ten or more.

The clonotype originates from a woman aged 40 to 50 in good health. The sequenced material came from PBMCs. This chain uses TRBV5-4 with TRBJ1-2; D uncertain. The CDR3 DNA reads as TGTGCCAGCAGCCAAGACCGTAACTATGGCTACACCTTC. Its translation is CASSQDRNYGYTF.